This T cell receptor beta chain was captured by sequencing in a study of cytomegalovirus exposure and HLA in healthy donors. On this clone: Its antigen is not identified.

Vbeta (60) and Jbeta (13) primers were used in the PCR. The data were produced by immunoSEQ multiplex PCR, yet TCRdb's version contains in-frame clones alone and is incomplete. Of about 150,000 clones listed, around four fifths were seen once; the top ten hold more than 1.2%. General observations from the study: After further analysis at a later stage, 17,000 or so TCR beta sequences were associated with HLA alleles at 0.05 false discovery rate. The study recorded more than 150 TCR beta chains that were cytomegalovirus-associated. Donors were assumed by presence/absence analyses to have roughly uniform sequencing depth. Rarity held for most TCR sequences, but there were some public TCRs that occurred in many donors.

The CDR3 has 15 amino acids. Unmatched junction bases numbered 8, after V lost 5 bases and J lost 4 bases. Looked up from germline, CDR1 is LNHDA and CDR2 is SQIVND (reference sequence). The sequenced material came from PBMCs. The V gene is TRBV19, the J gene TRBJ2-5, with 9 bases identical to TRBD2. The receptor comes from a male donor in good health and CMV-seronegative. CDR3 sequence reads: CASSLAGGPGETQYF. CDR3 coding DNA: TGTGCCAGTAGTTTGGCGGGGGGGCCGGGAGAGACCCAGTACTTC.